Below, one T cell receptor beta chain is given with its context. This clone was picked up one time. It lacks a known antigen. Base qualities are not at hand, and no much larger clone is one base apart. V is shortened by 1 base, J by 3 bases, and the region joining them spans 9 bases. There are 14 amino acids in the CDR3, from cysteine to phenylalanine inclusive. This entry keeps only the CDR3 DNA: 42 bases, framed from base 1. From the germline V gene (reference sequence), CDR1 is LNHDA and CDR2 is SQIVND. These data are taken from a study of blood T cell repertoires in COVID-19 (TCRdb year 2020). About the investigation overall: The collaborator samples originated in the United States, Italy and Spain and spanned the acute and convalescent phases of COVID-19. The material from the prospective study consisted of cDNA or gDNA derived from T cells, B-cell-depleted T cells, or PBMCs. Subjects who had been exposed to COVID-19, were actively infected with it, or had recovered from it provided the deeply sampled blood TCRbeta repertoires that made up the dataset. A freely available public database, intended as a resource for researchers studying the immune response to SARS-CoV-2, is where the repertoires were released. Samples came from the ongoing ImmuneRACE study (first 160 participants) plus 1,254 subjects from 6 global collaborators. The sample metadata nearly always contained a de-identified subject ID, COVID-19 status, age in years and sex. Where available, HLA class I and class II types were obtained from metadata supplied by the sample provider rather than from assay-based typing. Paper-wide results and their limitations: How much clinical and demographic metadata was included differed by source and by participant, and the metadata was provided uncurated.

Whole blood was collected in K2EDTA tubes by collaborating institutions according to the institutions' own protocols. For TCRbeta analysis, collaborators shipped samples as frozen whole blood, isolated PBMCs, or DNA extracted from either of those sample types. TCRbeta CDR3 regions were amplified from genomic DNA by means of the immunoSEQ Assay, a bias-controlled multiplex PCR. The source study handled its data this way. Nucleated cell counts per sample were estimated from amplification of reference gene primers within the assay. To quantify the absolute abundance of each unique TCRbeta CDR3 rearrangement, sequence reads were collapsed and filtered. For each sample, productive Simpson clonality was calculated as the square root of Simpson's diversity index over productive rearrangements. The table comes from immuneACCESS by way of TCRdb, which keeps in-frame sequences with V and J called. Part of the clones is missing from these tables; in studies checked, under half for an unresolved V gene and the rest for unknown reasons. The V and J calls and clone size are taken from that table; D and trimming were inferred from the DNA. This sample comprises 150,000 to 200,000 clones, more than 90% of them detected only once. The ten largest account for roughly a sixth of the sample.

In this chain, TRBV19 is recombined with TRBJ1-1, with a tentative D gene TRBD1 over 5 matching bases. This clonotype was obtained from a man between 60 and 75 years old with active or convalescent COVID-19. Sequenced: peripheral blood. Here the CDR3 is given as CASSIGQLYTEAFF. The nucleotide sequence reads TGTGCCAGTAGTATAGGACAGTTATACACTGAAGCTTTCTTT.